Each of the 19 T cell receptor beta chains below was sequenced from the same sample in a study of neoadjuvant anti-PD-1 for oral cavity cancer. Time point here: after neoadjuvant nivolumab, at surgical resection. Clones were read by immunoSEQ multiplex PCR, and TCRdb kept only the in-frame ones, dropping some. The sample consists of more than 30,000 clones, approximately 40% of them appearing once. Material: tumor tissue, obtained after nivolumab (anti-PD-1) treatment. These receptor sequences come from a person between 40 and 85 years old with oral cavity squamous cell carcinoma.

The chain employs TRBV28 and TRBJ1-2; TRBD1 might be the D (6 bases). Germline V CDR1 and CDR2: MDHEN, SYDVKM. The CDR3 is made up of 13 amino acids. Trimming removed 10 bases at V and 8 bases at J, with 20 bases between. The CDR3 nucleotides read TGTGCCACCCCAGGGGACAACCCCCGGGGCTACACCTTC. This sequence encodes CATPGDNPRGYTF.

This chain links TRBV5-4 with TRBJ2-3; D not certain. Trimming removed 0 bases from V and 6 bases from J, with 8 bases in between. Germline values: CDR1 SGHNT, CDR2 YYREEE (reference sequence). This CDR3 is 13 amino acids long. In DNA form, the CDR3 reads TGTGCCAGCAGCTTGGATGGGGTTGATACGCAGTATTTT. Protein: CASSLDGVDTQYF.

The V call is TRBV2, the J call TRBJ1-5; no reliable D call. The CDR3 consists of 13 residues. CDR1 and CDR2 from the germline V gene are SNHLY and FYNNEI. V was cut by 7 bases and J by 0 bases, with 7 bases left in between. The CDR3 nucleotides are TGTGCCAGCAACCAGGATAGCAATCAGCCCCAGCATTTT. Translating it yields CASNQDSNQPQHF.

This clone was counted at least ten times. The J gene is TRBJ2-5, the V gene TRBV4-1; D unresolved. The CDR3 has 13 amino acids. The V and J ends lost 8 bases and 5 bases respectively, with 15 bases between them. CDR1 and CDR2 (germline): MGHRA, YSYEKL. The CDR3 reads CASQSVTSETQYF. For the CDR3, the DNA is TGCGCCAGCCAAAGTGTAACGTCGGAGACCCAGTACTTC.

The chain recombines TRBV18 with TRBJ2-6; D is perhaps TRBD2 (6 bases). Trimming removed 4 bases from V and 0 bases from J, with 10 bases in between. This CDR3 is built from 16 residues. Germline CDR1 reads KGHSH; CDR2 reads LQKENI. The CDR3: CASSLRGSSGANVLTF. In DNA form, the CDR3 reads TGTGCCAGCTCACTACGGGGGTCCTCTGGGGCCAACGTCCTGACTTTC.

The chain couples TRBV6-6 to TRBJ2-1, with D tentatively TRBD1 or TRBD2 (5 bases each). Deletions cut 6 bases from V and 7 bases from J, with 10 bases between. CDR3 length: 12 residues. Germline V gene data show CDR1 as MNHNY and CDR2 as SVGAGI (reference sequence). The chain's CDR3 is CASRSGRNEQFF. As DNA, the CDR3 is TGTGCCAGCAGATCGGGACGTAATGAGCAGTTCTTC.

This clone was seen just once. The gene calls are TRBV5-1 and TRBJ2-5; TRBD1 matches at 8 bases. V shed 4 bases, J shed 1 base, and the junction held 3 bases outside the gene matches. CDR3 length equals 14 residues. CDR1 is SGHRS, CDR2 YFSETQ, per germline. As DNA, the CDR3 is TGCGCCAGCAGCCTGGACAGGGTCCAAGAGACCCAGTACTTC. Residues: CASSLDRVQETQYF.

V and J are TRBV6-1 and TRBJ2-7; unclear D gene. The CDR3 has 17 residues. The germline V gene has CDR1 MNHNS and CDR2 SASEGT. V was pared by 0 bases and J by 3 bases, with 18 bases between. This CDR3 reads CASSEAFTFAPFYEQYF. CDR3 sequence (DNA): TGTGCCAGCAGTGAAGCATTCACCTTCGCCCCGTTCTACGAGCAGTACTTC.

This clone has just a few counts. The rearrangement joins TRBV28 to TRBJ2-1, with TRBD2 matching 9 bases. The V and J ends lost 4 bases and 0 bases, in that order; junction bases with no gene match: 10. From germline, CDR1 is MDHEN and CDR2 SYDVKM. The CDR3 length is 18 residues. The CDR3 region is CASSSLPGLAGSYNEQFF. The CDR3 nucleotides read TGTGCCAGCAGTTCCCTACCGGGACTAGCAGGCTCCTACAATGAGCAGTTCTTC.

CDR3 nucleotide sequence: TGTGCCAGCAGTGATCGTCAGGGTATGGATACGCAGTATTTT. Translating gives CASSDRQGMDTQYF. This rearrangement joins TRBV2 to TRBJ2-3, with D possibly TRBD1 on 5 matching bases. The CDR3 runs to 14 residues. From germline, CDR1 is SNHLY and CDR2 FYNNEI. The V end was cut by 3 bases, the J end by 6 bases, with 13 bases between.

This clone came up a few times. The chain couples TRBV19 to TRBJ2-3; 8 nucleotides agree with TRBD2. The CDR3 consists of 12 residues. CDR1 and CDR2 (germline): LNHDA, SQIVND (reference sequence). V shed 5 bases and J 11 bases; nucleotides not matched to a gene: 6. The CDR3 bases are TGTGCCAGTAGTGCTAGCGGGTTGGAGCAGTATTTT. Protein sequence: CASSASGLEQYF. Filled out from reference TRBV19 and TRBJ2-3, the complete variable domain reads DGGITQSPKYLFRKEGQNVTLSCEQNLNHDAMYWYRQDPGQGLRLIYYSQIVNDFQKGDIAEGYSVSREKKESFPLTVTSAQKNPTAFYLCASSASGLEQYFGPGTRLTVL.

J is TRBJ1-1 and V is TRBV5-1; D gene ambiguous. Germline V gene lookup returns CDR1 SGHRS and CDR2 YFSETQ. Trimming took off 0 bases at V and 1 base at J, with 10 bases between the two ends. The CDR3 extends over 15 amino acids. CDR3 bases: TGCGCCAGCAGCTTGGCGGTCTCATCGAACACTGAAGCTTTCTTT. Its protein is CASSLAVSSNTEAFF.

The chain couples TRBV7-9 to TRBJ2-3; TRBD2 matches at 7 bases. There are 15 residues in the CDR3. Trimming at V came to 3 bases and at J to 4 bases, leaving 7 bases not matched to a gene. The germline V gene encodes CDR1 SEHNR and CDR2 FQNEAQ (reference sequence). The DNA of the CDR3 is TGTGCCAGCAGCTTCACACTAGGGAGGGCAGATACGCAGTATTTT. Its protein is CASSFTLGRADTQYF.

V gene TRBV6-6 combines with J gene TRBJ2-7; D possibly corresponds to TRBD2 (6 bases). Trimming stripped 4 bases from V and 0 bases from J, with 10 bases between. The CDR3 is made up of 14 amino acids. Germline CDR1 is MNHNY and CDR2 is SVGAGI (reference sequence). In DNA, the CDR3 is TGTGCCAGCAGTTCCGGGGGAGTCTCCTACGAGCAGTACTTC. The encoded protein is CASSSGGVSYEQYF.

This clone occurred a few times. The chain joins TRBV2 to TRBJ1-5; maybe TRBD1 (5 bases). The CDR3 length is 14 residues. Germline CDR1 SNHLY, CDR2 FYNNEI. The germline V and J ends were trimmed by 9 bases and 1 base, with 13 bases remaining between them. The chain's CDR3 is CASTPGQSNQPQHF. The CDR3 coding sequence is TGTGCCAGTACCCCCGGACAAAGCAATCAGCCCCAGCATTTT.

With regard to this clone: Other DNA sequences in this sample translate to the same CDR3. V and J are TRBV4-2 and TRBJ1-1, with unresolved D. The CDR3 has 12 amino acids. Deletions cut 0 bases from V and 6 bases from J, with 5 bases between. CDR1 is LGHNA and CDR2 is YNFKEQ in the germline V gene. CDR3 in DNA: TGTGCCAGCAGCCAAGAGGGCCCTGAAGCTTTCTTT. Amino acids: CASSQEGPEAFF.

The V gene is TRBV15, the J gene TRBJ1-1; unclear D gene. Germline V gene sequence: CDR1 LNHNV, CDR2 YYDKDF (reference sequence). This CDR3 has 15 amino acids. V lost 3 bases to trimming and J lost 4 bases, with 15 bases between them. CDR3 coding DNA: TGTGCCACCAGCAGTCACGTGGGCTTAGGCACTGAAGCTTTCTTT. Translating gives CATSSHVGLGTEAFF.

This chain's CDR3 is CASRFGEMNTEAFF. The CDR3 nucleotides read TGCGCCAGCAGATTTGGGGAAATGAACACTGAAGCTTTCTTT. The chain recombines TRBV5-1 with TRBJ1-1; D remains unclear. V lost 5 bases, J lost 0 bases, and 11 bases lay in between. Germline V gene sequence: CDR1 SGHRS, CDR2 YFSETQ. There are 14 residues in the CDR3.

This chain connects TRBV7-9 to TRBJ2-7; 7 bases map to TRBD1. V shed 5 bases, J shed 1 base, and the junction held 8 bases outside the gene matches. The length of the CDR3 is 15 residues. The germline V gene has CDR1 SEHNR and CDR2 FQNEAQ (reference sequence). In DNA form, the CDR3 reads TGTGCCAGCAGCAATACCGGGACAGCGTCCTACGAGCAGTACTTC. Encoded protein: CASSNTGTASYEQYF.